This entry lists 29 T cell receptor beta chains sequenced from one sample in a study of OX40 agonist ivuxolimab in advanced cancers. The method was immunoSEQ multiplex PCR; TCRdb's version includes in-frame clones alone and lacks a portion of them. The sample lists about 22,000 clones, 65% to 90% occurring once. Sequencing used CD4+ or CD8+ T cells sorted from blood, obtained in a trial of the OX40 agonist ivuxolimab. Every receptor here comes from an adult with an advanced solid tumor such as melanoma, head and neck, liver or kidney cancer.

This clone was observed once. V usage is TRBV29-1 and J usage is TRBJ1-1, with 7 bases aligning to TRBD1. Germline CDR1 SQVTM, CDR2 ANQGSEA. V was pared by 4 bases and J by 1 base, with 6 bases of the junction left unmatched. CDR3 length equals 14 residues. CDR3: CSVAGGRSNTEAFF. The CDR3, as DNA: TGCAGCGTTGCAGGGGGTCGTTCGAACACTGAAGCTTTCTTT.

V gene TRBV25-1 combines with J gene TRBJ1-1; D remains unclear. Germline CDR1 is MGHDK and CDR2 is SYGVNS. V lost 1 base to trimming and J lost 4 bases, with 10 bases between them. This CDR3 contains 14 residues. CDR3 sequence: CASSEFRDPTEAFF. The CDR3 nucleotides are TGTGCCAGCAGTGAATTCCGGGATCCCACTGAAGCTTTCTTT. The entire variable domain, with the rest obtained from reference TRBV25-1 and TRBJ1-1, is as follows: EADIYQTPRYLVIGTGKKITLECSQTMGHDKMYWYQQDPGMELHLIHYSYGVNSTEKGDLSSESTVSRIRTEHFPLTLESARPSHTSQYLCASSEFRDPTEAFFGQGTRLTVV.

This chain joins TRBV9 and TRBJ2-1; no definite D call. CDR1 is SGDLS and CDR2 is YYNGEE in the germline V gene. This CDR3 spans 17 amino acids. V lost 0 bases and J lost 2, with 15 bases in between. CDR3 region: CASSVGLALSPYNEQFF. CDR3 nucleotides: TGTGCCAGCAGCGTAGGCCTCGCACTCAGCCCCTACAATGAGCAGTTCTTC.

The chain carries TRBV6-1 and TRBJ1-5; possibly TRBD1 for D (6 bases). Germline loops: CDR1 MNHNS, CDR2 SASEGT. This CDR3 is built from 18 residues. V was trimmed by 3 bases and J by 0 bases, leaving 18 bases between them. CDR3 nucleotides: TGTGCCAGCAGTGACCCAAAGGGACAATTCCTTAGCAATCAGCCCCAGCATTTT. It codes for CASSDPKGQFLSNQPQHF.

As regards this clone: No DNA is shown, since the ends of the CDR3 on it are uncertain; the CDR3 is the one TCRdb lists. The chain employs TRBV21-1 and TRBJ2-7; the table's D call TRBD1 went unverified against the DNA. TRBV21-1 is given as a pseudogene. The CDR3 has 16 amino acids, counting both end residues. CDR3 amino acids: CASSKVGQGSSNEQYF.

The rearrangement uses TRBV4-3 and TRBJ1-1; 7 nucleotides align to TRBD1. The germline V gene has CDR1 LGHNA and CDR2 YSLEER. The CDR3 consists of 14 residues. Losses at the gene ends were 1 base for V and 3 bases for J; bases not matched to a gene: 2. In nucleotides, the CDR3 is TGCGCCAGCAGCCAAGTCCAGGGGGACACTGAAGCTTTCTTT. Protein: CASSQVQGDTEAFF.

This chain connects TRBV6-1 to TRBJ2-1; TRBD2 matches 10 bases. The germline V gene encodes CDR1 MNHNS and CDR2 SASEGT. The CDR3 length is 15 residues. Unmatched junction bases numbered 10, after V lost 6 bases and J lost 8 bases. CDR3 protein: CASRDGTSVIDEQFF. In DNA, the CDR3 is TGTGCCAGCAGGGACGGGACTAGCGTAATCGATGAGCAGTTCTTC.

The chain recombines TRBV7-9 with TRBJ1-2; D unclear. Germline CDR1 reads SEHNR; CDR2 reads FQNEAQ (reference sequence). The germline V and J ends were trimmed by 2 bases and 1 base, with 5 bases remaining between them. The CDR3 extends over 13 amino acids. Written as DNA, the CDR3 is TGTGCCAGCAGCTTAAACAGTAACTATGGCTACACCTTC. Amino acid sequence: CASSLNSNYGYTF.

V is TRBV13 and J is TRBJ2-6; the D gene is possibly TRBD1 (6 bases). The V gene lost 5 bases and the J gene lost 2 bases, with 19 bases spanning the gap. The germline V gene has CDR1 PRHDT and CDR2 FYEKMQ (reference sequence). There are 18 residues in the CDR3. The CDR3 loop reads CASSPPRDTSPGANVLTF. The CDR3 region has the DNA TGTGCCAGCAGCCCTCCCCGGGACACCTCCCCTGGGGCCAACGTCCTGACTTTC.

In nucleotides, the CDR3 is TGTGCCAGCAGTCAGGGCTCTGGAAACACCATATATTTT. Translated, it gives CASSQGSGNTIYF. J is TRBJ1-3 and V is TRBV5-6; D is possibly TRBD1 (5 bases). Germline lookup yields CDR1 SGHDT and CDR2 YYEEEE. V lost 5 bases and J lost 0, with 6 bases in between. The CDR3 runs 13 residues.

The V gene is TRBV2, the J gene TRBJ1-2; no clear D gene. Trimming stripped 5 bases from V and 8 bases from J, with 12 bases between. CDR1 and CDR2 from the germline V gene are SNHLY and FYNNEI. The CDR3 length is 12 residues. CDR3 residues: CASSTGARGYTF. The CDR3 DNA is TGTGCCAGCAGTACCGGTGCGCGCGGCTACACCTTC. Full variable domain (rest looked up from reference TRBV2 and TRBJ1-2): EPEVTQTPSHQVTQMGQEVILRCVPISNHLYFYWYRQILGQKVEFLVSFYNNEISEKSEIFDDQFSVERPDGSNFTLKIRSTKLEDSAMYFCASSTGARGYTFGSGTRLTVV.

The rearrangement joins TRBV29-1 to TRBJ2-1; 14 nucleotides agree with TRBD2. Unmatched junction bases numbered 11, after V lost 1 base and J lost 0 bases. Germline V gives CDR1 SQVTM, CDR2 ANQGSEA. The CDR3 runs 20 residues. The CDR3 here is CSVEGVPGTSGRSSYNEQFF. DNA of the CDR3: TGCAGCGTTGAAGGAGTCCCCGGGACTAGCGGGAGAAGCTCCTACAATGAGCAGTTCTTC.

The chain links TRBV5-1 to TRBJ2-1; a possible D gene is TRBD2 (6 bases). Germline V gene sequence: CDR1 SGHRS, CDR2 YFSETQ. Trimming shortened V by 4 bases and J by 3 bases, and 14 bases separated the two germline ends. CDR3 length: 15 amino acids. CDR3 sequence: CASSERSGFYNEQFF. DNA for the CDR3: TGCGCCAGCAGCGAGCGTAGCGGATTCTACAATGAGCAGTTCTTC.

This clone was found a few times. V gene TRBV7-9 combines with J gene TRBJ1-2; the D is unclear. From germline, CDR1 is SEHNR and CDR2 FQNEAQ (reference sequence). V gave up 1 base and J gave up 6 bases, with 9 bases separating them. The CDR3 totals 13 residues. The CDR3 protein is CASSLVRSDGYTF. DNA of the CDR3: TGTGCCAGCAGCTTAGTCCGCTCCGATGGCTACACCTTC. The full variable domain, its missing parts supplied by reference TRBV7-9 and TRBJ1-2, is DTGVSQNPRHKITKRGQNVTFRCDPISEHNRLYWYRQTLGQGPEFLTYFQNEAQLEKSRLLSDRFSAERPKGSFSTLEIQRTEQGDSAMYLCASSLVRSDGYTFGSGTRLTVV.

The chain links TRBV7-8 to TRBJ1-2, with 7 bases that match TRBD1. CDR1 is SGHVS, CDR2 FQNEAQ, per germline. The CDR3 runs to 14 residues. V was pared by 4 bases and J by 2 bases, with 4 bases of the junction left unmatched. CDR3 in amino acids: CASSSRDSNYGYTF. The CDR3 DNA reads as TGTGCCAGCAGCTCCCGGGACAGCAACTATGGCTACACCTTC.

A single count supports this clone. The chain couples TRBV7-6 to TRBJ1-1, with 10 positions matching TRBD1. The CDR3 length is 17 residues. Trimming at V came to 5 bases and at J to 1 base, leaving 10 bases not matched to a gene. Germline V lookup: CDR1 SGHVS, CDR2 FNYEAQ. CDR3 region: CASSLRGTGDGNTEAFF. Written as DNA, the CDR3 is TGTGCCAGCAGCCTAAGGGGGACAGGGGATGGGAACACTGAAGCTTTCTTT.

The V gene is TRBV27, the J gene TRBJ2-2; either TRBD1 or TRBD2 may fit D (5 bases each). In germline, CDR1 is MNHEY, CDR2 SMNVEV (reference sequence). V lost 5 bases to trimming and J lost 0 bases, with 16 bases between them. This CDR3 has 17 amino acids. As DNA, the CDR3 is TGTGCCAGCAGTCCCCAGGGAGTCCGCGCGAACACCGGGGAGCTGTTTTTT. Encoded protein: CASSPQGVRANTGELFF.

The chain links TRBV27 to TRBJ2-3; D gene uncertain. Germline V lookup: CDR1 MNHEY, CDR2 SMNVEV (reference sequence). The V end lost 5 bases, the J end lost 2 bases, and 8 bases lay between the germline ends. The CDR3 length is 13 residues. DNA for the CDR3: TGTGCCAGCAGTCGGTCCGTCACAGATACGCAGTATTTT. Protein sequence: CASSRSVTDTQYF.

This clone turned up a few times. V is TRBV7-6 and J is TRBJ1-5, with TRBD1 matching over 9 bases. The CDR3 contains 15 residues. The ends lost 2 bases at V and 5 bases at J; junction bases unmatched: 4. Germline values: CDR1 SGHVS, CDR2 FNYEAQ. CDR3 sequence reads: CASSLRTGEDQPQHF. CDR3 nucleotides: TGTGCCAGCAGCTTACGGACAGGGGAGGATCAGCCCCAGCATTTT.

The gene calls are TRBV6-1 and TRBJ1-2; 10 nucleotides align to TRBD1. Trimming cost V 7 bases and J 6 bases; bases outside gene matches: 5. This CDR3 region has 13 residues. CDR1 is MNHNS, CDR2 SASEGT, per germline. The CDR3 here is CASITGQGNGYTF. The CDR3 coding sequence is TGTGCCAGCATAACGGGACAGGGGAATGGCTACACCTTC.

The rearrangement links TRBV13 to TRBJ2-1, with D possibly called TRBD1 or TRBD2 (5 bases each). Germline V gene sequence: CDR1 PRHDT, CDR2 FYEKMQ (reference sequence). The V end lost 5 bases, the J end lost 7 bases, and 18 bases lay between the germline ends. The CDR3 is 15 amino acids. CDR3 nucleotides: TGTGCCAGCAGCCTCTCCGGGACCGCAATTAATGAGCAGTTCTTC. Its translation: CASSLSGTAINEQFF.

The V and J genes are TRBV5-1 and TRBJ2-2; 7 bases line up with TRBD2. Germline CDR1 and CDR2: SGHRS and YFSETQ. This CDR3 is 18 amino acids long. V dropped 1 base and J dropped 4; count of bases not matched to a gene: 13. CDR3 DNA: TGCGCCAGCAGCTTGTATCGGCCTTGGGGCGGGAGCACCGGGGAGCTGTTTTTT. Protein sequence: CASSLYRPWGGSTGELFF.

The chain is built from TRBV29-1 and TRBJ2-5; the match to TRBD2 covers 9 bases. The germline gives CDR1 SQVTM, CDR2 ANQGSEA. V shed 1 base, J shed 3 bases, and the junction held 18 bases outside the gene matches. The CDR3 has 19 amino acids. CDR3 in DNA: TGCAGCGTTGAAGTAGGTATCAACGCAATGGCGGGAGGGGAAGAGACCCAGTACTTC. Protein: CSVEVGINAMAGGEETQYF.

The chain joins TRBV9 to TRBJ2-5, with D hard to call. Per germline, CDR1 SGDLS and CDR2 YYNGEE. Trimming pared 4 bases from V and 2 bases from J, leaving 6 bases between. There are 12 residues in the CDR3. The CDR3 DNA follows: TGTGCCAGCAGCCCAGGTCAAGAGACCCAGTACTTC. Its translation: CASSPGQETQYF. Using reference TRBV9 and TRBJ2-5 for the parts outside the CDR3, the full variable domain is DSGVTQTPKHLITATGQRVTLRCSPRSGDLSVYWYQQSLDQGLQFLIQYYNGEERAKGNILERFSAQQFPDLHSELNLSSLELGDSALYFCASSPGQETQYFGPGTRLLVL.

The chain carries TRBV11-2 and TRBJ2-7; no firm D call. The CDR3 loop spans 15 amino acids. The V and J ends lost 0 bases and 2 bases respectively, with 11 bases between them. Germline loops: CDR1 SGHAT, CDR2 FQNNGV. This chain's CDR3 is CASSLDPGPAYEQYF. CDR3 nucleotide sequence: TGTGCCAGCAGCTTAGATCCAGGTCCCGCCTACGAGCAGTACTTC.

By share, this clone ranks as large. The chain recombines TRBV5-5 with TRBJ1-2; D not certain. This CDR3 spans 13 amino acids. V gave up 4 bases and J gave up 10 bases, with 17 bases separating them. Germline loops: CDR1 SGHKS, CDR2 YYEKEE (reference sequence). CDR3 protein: CASSPSLTIHYTF. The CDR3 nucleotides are TGTGCCAGCAGCCCTTCGTTAACAATTCACTACACCTTC.

CDR3 amino acids: CASSQTGGGYEQYF. DNA of the CDR3: TGTGCCAGCAGTCAGACAGGGGGAGGTTACGAGCAGTACTTC. V and J are TRBV6-6 and TRBJ2-7, with TRBD1 matching over 9 bases. The J segment lost 4 bases and the V segment lost 5 bases, leaving 6 bases of the junction unmatched. This CDR3 has 14 amino acids. In germline, CDR1 is MNHNY, CDR2 SVGAGI (reference sequence).

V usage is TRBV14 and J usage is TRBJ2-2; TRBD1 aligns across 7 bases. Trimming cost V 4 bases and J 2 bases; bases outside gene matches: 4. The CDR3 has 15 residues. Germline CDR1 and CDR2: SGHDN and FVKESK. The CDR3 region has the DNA TGTGCCAGCAGCCCCACAGGGGCCAACACCGGGGAGCTGTTTTTT. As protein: CASSPTGANTGELFF.

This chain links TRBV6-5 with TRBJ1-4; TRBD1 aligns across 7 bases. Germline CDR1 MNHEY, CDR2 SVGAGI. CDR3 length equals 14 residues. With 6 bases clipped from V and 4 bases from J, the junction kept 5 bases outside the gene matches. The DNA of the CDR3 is TGTGCCAGCAGCAGGGACAGATTTAATGAAAAACTGTTTTTT. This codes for CASSRDRFNEKLFF.